This T cell receptor beta chain came from a study of blood T cell repertoires in COVID-19. About the study: Some COVID-19 samples were acute and others convalescent; all came from the United States, Italy and Spain. The analysed material was cDNA or gDNA that came from T cells, B-cell-depleted T cells, or PBMCs.

The germline V and J ends were trimmed by 7 bases and 0 bases, with 13 bases remaining between them. This CDR3 comprises 15 residues. The germline V gene encodes CDR1 MNHEY and CDR2 SVGAGI. Clones were sequenced by immunoSEQ multiplex PCR, and TCRdb holds only the in-frame ones, with some missing. The data show about 140,000 clones, 60% to 85% seen once. This TCR derives from an older woman with acute or convalescent COVID-19. This rearrangement joins TRBV6-5 to TRBJ1-3; D ambiguous. Input material: peripheral blood. CDR3 nucleotides: TGTGCCAGCAAGGTGGGTCACAGCTCTGGAAACACCATATATTTT. It is translated as CASKVGHSSGNTIYF.